The 18 T cell receptor beta chains in this list originate from one sample, sequenced in a study of blood T cells in healthy people across ages. A J-beta primer mix and a sample-barcoded 5' primer were used in a second PCR of roughly 6 to 12 cycles. MiXCR, run by TCRdb on the 5' RACE reads, gives a single entry per CDR3 protein. The profile shows 450,000 to 600,000 distinct CDR3 sequences, roughly a quarter of them singletons. The sample also formed part of further work on T cells of mothers and their children.

Material: blood. All receptors come from a boy aged 2-9 years in good health.

This clonotype was seen a few times. A junction end diverges from the germline sequence, so it may reflect a read error. This chain joins TRBV9 and TRBJ2-5, with D possibly matching TRBD2 (5 bases). The end of the DNA aligns better with TRBJ2-1, so the J call may be wrong. The CDR3 sequence is 14 residues long. The germline V gene encodes CDR1 SGDLS and CDR2 YYNGEE. The CDR3 DNA is TGTGCCAGTAGCGTAGACCCTATATACAATGAGCAGTTCTTC. Protein: CASSVDPIYNEQFF.

This clonotype was detected only a few times. The CDR3 reads CASRPLAGGYTDTQYF. The CDR3, as DNA: TGTGCCAGCAGGCCACTAGCGGGGGGTTACACAGATACGCAGTATTTT. V is TRBV12-3 or TRBV12-4 and J is TRBJ2-3; 12 bases fit TRBD2. This CDR3 spans 16 amino acids. J gave up 2 bases and V 6 bases, and 6 bases lay outside the gene matches.

In its sample, this clonotype was seen many times. The chain uses TRBV7-2 and TRBJ2-3; D remains ambiguous. The V gene's germline CDR1 is SGHTA and CDR2 FQGNSA. Trimming removed 4 bases at V and 2 bases at J, with 4 bases between. The CDR3 is made up of 12 amino acids. The DNA for the CDR3 is TGTGCCAGCAGCTCCTACACAGATACGCAGTATTTT. Its translation is CASSSYTDTQYF. The full variable domain, completed using reference TRBV7-2 and TRBJ2-3, is GAGVSQSPSNKVTEKGKDVELRCDPISGHTALYWYRQSLGQGLEFLIYFQGNSAPDKSGLPSDRFSAERTGGSVSTLTIQRTQQEDSAVYLCASSSYTDTQYFGPGTRLTVL.

This clonotype occurred a few times. The genes are TRBV29-1 and TRBJ1-1; D is unresolved. The CDR3 totals 14 residues. V dropped 2 bases and J dropped 6 bases, with 16 bases sitting between them. Germline loops: CDR1 SQVTM, CDR2 ANQGSEA. The CDR3 DNA is TGCAGCGTTGAACATAAAAACCGGCTGGCTGAAGCTTTCTTT. Translation gives CSVEHKNRLAEAFF.

This clonotype was seen a few times. The chain joins TRBV6-5 to TRBJ2-3; 12 bases agree with TRBD2. The CDR3 is 17 residues long. The germline V gene has CDR1 MNHEY and CDR2 SVGAGI. Trimming took 2 bases from V and 2 from J; bases not matched to a gene: 5. The CDR3: CASSYTRLAGATDTQYF. CDR3 sequence (DNA): TGTGCCAGCAGTTACACGCGACTAGCGGGAGCCACAGATACGCAGTATTTT.

The chain carries TRBV2 and TRBJ2-1; 11 bases agree with TRBD2. CDR1 is SNHLY, CDR2 FYNNEI, per germline. V shed 4 bases and J 3 bases; nucleotides not matched to a gene: 2. CDR3 length equals 15 residues. CDR3 sequence reads: CASSAGTSGYNEQFF. As DNA, the CDR3 is TGTGCCAGCAGTGCGGGGACTAGCGGCTACAATGAGCAGTTCTTC.

This clonotype showed up just a few times. The chain employs TRBV7-8 and TRBJ2-3; the D gene is possibly TRBD1 (6 bases). This CDR3 is built from 14 residues. The V end was cut by 5 bases, the J end by 1 base, with 10 bases between. Per the germline V gene, CDR1 is SGHVS and CDR2 is FQNEAQ. The CDR3 sequence: CASSIGQRTDTQYF. The DNA of the CDR3 is TGTGCCAGCAGCATCGGACAGCGCACAGATACGCAGTATTTT. Drawing the rest from reference TRBV7-8 and TRBJ2-3, the complete variable domain is GAGVSQSPRYKVAKRGQDVALRCDPISGHVSLFWYQQALGQGPEFLTYFQNEAQLDKSGLPSDRFFAERPEGSVSTLKIQRTQQEDSAVYLCASSIGQRTDTQYFGPGTRLTVL.

Only a few counts were recorded for this clonotype. The chain links TRBV6-1 to TRBJ2-5; TRBD1 agrees at 8 bases. The DNA end is a closer match to TRBJ2-7, so the J assignment may be wrong. Germline CDR1 reads MNHNS; CDR2 reads SASEGT. The CDR3 consists of 15 residues. The CDR3 nucleotides are TGTGCCAGCAGTGACCCCGGGACAGGATTATACGAGCAGTACTTC. This translates into CASSDPGTGLYEQYF.

A note on this clonotype: One junction end does not reproduce the germline sequence, and a read error may be involved. This chain uses TRBV12-3 or TRBV12-4 with TRBJ1-2; D is unclear. The CDR3 is 13 residues long. This CDR3 is CASSISDNYGHTF. CDR3 coding DNA: TGTGCCAGCAGTATATCCGATAACTATGGCCACACCTTC.

Remarks on this clonotype: This may be a read error, as it is one base from a much larger clone. V is TRBV5-5 and J is TRBJ2-5, with 7 bases fitting TRBD1. The germline gives CDR1 SGHKS, CDR2 YYEKEE (reference sequence). CDR3 size: 14 residues. The CDR3 reads CASSREGQQESQYF. The CDR3 bases are TGTGCCAGCAGCCGAGAGGGACAGCAAGAGTCCCAGTACTTC.

This clonotype was seen only a few times. This chain joins TRBV7-9 and TRBJ1-2, with D possibly TRBD1 on 5 matching bases. This CDR3 region has 14 residues. Deletions cut 5 bases from V and 3 bases from J, with 13 bases between. Germline lookup yields CDR1 SEHNR and CDR2 FQNEAQ (reference sequence). DNA of the CDR3: TGTGCCAGCAGCCTATTCGACAGCCACTATGGCTACACCTTC. It encodes CASSLFDSHYGYTF.

The V and J genes are TRBV10-3 and TRBJ2-3; no reliable D call. Germline CDR1 is ENHRY and CDR2 is SYGVKD. This CDR3 contains 15 residues. Trimming stripped 4 bases from V and 0 bases from J, with 11 bases between. CDR3 bases: TGTGCCATCAGTGTCTTAACAGTTAGCACAGATACGCAGTATTTT. Translating gives CAISVLTVSTDTQYF.

The sample holds a few counts of this clonotype. The J gene is TRBJ1-4, the V gene TRBV12-3 or TRBV12-4, with a weak D call TRBD1 (6 bases). The CDR3 has 18 residues. Deletions cut 8 bases from V and 10 bases from J, with 32 bases between. The CDR3 DNA is TGTGCCAGCGCGTGCTGGACAGTTTTATTAGAGCCGAGTGCAAAACTGTTTTTT. Protein: CASACWTVLLEPSAKLFF.

The rearrangement uses TRBV29-1 and TRBJ2-5; D gene uncertain. V was pared by 0 bases and J by 4 bases, with 15 bases between. This CDR3 is 15 amino acids long. The V gene's germline CDR1 is SQVTM and CDR2 ANQGSEA. The CDR3 spells CSVEDVQGSPETQYF. CDR3 nucleotide sequence: TGCAGCGTTGAAGATGTTCAAGGCAGCCCAGAGACCCAGTACTTC.

This chain joins TRBV20-1 and TRBJ1-3, with D possibly being TRBD1 (6 bases). This CDR3 region has 13 residues. V lost 3 bases to trimming and J lost 5 bases, with 11 bases between them. Germline-derived CDR1 and CDR2 are DFQATT and SNEGSKA (reference sequence). The CDR3 loop reads CSARRGDRNTIYF. The CDR3 region has the DNA TGCAGTGCTAGGAGGGGGGATAGAAACACCATATATTTT.

The rearrangement uses TRBV27 and TRBJ2-7, with D perhaps matching TRBD1 or TRBD2 (5 bases each). V was trimmed by 3 bases and J by 3 bases, leaving 12 bases between them. Germline CDR1 MNHEY, CDR2 SMNVEV (reference sequence). This CDR3 is 14 amino acids long. CDR3 in amino acids: CASSFWGPSYEQYF. Here the CDR3 DNA reads TGTGCCAGCAGTTTTTGGGGACCGAGCTACGAGCAGTACTTC.

This clonotype was seen a handful of times. V usage is TRBV6-2 or TRBV6-3 and J usage is TRBJ2-5; the match to TRBD2 covers 10 bases. The end of the DNA fits TRBJ2-1 better, so the J call may be wrong. Germline loops: CDR1 MNHEY, CDR2 SVGEGT. This CDR3 is built from 15 residues. The CDR3 nucleotides read TGTGCCAGCAGCCCCACTAGCGGGATCTACAATGAGCAGTTCTTC. Protein product: CASSPTSGIYNEQFF.

V gene TRBV7-8 combines with J gene TRBJ2-5, with 10 bases identical to TRBD2. V lost 5 bases, J lost 5 bases, and 11 bases stayed unmatched. The CDR3 spans 16 residues. Germline loops: CDR1 SGHVS, CDR2 FQNEAQ. This CDR3 reads CASSRNQRGGLETQYF. The CDR3 coding sequence is TGTGCCAGCAGCCGAAATCAGCGGGGGGGCTTGGAGACCCAGTACTTC.